Listed below are T cell receptor beta chains from one sample, sequenced in a study of T cell responses to AZD1222 COVID-19 vaccine. Using immunoSEQ multiplex PCR, the repertoire was profiled, and TCRdb retains in-frame clones only, with some absent. The table has about 86,000 clones, around 90% seen once. Sequences were derived from peripheral blood, sampled on day 0 of AZD1222 vaccination. The source of these receptors is an adult in good health. CDR3s include the opening cysteine and the closing phenylalanine or tryptophan. A D gene is named only where the DNA matches it firmly. For some rows the clone size is stated as once, few or many, or as a class when expanded; others skip it.

- TRBJ1-6 - 15 TRBV6-5 TGTGCCAGCAGTTACCTGGGACGGGACCAATTAACCCTCCACTTT CASSYLGRDQLTLHF
- TRBJ2-4 TRBD2 14 TRBV19 TGTGCCAGTAGTATAGGGGGAGGGCGGGACATTCAGTACTTC CASSIGGGRDIQYF
- TRBJ1-6 TRBD1 14 TRBV30 TGTGCCTGGACCGGAGGGGGCTGGAATTCACCCCTCCACTTT CAWTGGGWNSPLHF
- TRBJ1-5 - 18 TRBV28 TGTGCCAGCAGTTTAGATGCGGCAGGAAGTAAGAGCAATCAGCCCCAGCATTTT CASSLDAAGSKSNQPQHF
once TRBJ2-2 - 14 TRBV6-2/TRBV6-3 TGTGCCAGCAGCGACGGGATCGGGGCCGGGGAGCTGTTTTTT CASSDGIGAGELFF
- TRBJ2-2 - 16 TRBV7-8 TGTGCCAGCAGCAAAAGTCCGAGCCACGGGACCGGGGAGCTGTTTTTT CASSKSPSHGTGELFF
once TRBJ2-1 - 16 TRBV28 TGTGCCAGCAGTTCCATACTAGCCCCTGCGGGCAATGAGCAGTTCTTC CASSSILAPAGNEQFF
- TRBJ2-5 TRBD2 16 TRBV5-1 TGCGCCAGCAGCTTGAGCGCTAGCGGGATTAAAGAGACCCAGTACTTC CASSLSASGIKETQYF
- TRBJ2-2 TRBD2 14 TRBV19 TGTGCCAGTAGGTTGAAGCGGGAGACCGGGGAGCTGTTTTTT CASRLKRETGELFF
few TRBJ2-1 TRBD2 15 TRBV27 TGTGCCAGCGGGCAGTGGATAGCGGGGCCCAATGAGCAGTTCTTC CASGQWIAGPNEQFF